One sample yielded the 9 T cell receptor beta chains listed below, sequenced in a study of Graves' ophthalmopathy and Graves' hyperthyroidism. As the template, RNA transcripts were used to amplify TCR beta CDR3 regions. In the first round, RT-PCR was carried out with HTBI primers, and a multiplex PCR formed the second round. TCRdb called the multiplex PCR reads again in MiXCR, with one record for every CDR3 protein. The sample contains about 740,000 distinct CDR3 sequences, approximately 40% of which appear only once. The sample consisted of peripheral blood. These receptors originate from an adult man with Graves' ophthalmopathy.

This chain links TRBV20-1 with TRBJ2-5, with 9 bases aligning to TRBD1. The CDR3 covers 16 residues. Looked up from germline, CDR1 is DFQATT and CDR2 is SNEGSKA (reference sequence). The V and J ends lost 4 bases and 9 bases, in that order; junction bases with no gene match: 18. CDR3 protein: CSANPAGVTGGFAQYF. The CDR3 DNA reads as TGCAGTGCTAACCCCGCGGGCGTGACAGGGGGATTTGCCCAGTACTTC.

On this clonotype: Since a much larger clone is just one base distant, this may be a read error. The chain uses TRBV20-1 and TRBJ1-5, with TRBD1 matching over 7 bases. With V trimmed by 5 bases and J by 3 bases, 7 bases remained unmatched. Germline CDR1 DFQATT, CDR2 SNEGSKA (reference sequence). This CDR3 is built from 14 residues. Here the CDR3 reads CSAGSDRDNQPQHF. CDR3 nucleotide sequence: TGCAGTGCTGGCTCCGACAGGGACAATCAGCCCCAGCATTTT.

This clonotype turned up a few times. The rearrangement uses TRBV20-1 and TRBJ2-7; 9 nucleotides agree with TRBD1. Trimming at V came to 6 bases and at J to 6 bases, leaving 12 bases not matched to a gene. Germline V gene lookup returns CDR1 DFQATT and CDR2 SNEGSKA (reference sequence). This CDR3 comprises 14 residues. CDR3 region: CSANQLGQGGEQYF. The CDR3 coding sequence is TGCAGTGCAAATCAGTTGGGACAGGGTGGCGAGCAGTACTTC.

The V and J genes are TRBV3-1 and TRBJ1-2, with a tentative D call TRBD1 (5 bases). The CDR3 is made up of 12 amino acids. V was pared by 1 base and J by 6 bases, with 6 bases between. Germline V gene sequence: CDR1 LGHDT, CDR2 YNNKEL (reference sequence). DNA for the CDR3: TGTGCCAGCAGCCAAGGGGGGGATGGCTACACCTTC. Protein: CASSQGGDGYTF.

The chain has TRBV6-5 and TRBJ2-7; 8 nucleotides align to TRBD1. The CDR3 extends over 15 amino acids. V was clipped by 4 bases and J by 4 bases; unmatched bases: 9. Germline V gives CDR1 MNHEY, CDR2 SVGAGI. CDR3 nucleotides: TGTGCCAGCAGTTTCGCCAGGGGGCATCGATACGAGCAGTACTTC. It encodes CASSFARGHRYEQYF.

This clonotype has at least ten counts. CDR3 amino acids: CASSNQVNTEAFF. The CDR3 region has the DNA TGTGCCAGTAGTAACCAAGTAAACACTGAAGCTTTCTTT. The V and J genes are TRBV19 and TRBJ1-1; no reliable D call. The CDR3 has 13 residues. Trimming shortened V by 4 bases and J by 2 bases, and 8 bases separated the two germline ends. From germline, CDR1 is LNHDA and CDR2 SQIVND (reference sequence).

The gene calls are TRBV20-1 and TRBJ2-2, with 11 bases matching TRBD2. This CDR3 spans 15 amino acids. Trimming at V came to 5 bases and at J to 3 bases, leaving 5 bases not matched to a gene. From germline, CDR1 is DFQATT and CDR2 SNEGSKA (reference sequence). CDR3 in amino acids: CSAPISGRDTGELFF. CDR3 in DNA: TGCAGTGCTCCGATTAGCGGGAGGGACACCGGGGAGCTGTTTTTT.

This clonotype was seen repeatedly, ten times or more. J is TRBJ1-1 and V is TRBV7-9, with TRBD1 matching over 8 bases. The CDR3 covers 14 residues. CDR1 SEHNR and CDR2 FQNEAQ come from the germline V gene (reference sequence). With 3 bases clipped from V and 6 bases from J, the junction kept 6 bases outside the gene matches. The CDR3, as DNA: TGTGCCAGCAGCTTTAGACAGGGGACGGCTGAAGCTTTCTTT. Protein: CASSFRQGTAEAFF.

Ten or more counts support this clonotype. This sequence joins TRBV7-2 and TRBJ1-4, with D perhaps TRBD1 (5 bases). Germline CDR1 SGHTA, CDR2 FQGNSA. The CDR3 consists of 14 residues. The ends were cut back, 5 bases at V and 10 bases at J, with 17 bases in the middle. The CDR3 region has the DNA TGTGCCAGCAGCGTCCCCGGGGGGGGTGGAAAACTGTTTTTT. It encodes CASSVPGGGGKLFF.